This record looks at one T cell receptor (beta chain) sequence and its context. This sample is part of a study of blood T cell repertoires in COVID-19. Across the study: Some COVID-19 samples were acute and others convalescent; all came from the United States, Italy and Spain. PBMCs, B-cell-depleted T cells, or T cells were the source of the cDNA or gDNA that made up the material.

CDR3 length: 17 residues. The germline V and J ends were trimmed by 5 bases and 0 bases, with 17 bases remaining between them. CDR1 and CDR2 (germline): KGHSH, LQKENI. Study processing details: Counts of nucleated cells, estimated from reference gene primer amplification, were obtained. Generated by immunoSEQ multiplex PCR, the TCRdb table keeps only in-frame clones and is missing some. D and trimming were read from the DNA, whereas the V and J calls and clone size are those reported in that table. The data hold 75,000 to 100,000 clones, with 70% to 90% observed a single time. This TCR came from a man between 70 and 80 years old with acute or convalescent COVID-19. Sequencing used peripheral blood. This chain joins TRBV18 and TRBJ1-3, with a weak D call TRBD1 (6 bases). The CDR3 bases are TGTGCCAGCTCAATGGTGGCAGGGACATTCTCTGGAAACACCATATATTTT. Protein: CASSMVAGTFSGNTIYF.